This entry lists 23 T cell receptor beta chains sequenced from one sample in a study of T cell repertoires in cytomegalovirus infection. Antigens of these TCRs are unknown. TCRdb re-derived calls from the reads in MiXCR, one entry per CDR3 protein. The sample has 750,000 to 900,000 distinct CDR3 sequences; about 28% are singletons. Sequences were derived from cultured CD8+ T cells from PBMCs, sampled from culture after CMV antigen stimulation. The source is a human donor in good health (CMV status not recorded). Some clones in this sample may be carry-over from other donors' samples.

This clonotype was seen at least ten times. The rearrangement joins TRBV12-3 or TRBV12-4 to TRBJ1-1; D call uncertain. Trimming left V 6 bases short and J 1 base short, with 12 bases between. The CDR3 covers 14 residues. CDR3 in amino acids: CASSPRNANTEAFF. In DNA form, the CDR3 reads TGTGCCAGCAGCCCCCGGAATGCGAACACTGAAGCTTTCTTT.

The chain is built from TRBV27 and TRBJ2-7; D not certain. Germline V CDR1 and CDR2: MNHEY, SMNVEV (reference sequence). Trimming cost V 4 bases and J 5 bases, with 15 bases left between them. This CDR3 region has 14 residues. CDR3 nucleotide sequence: TGTGCCAGCAGTTCCCCGGAGTGGGGAAACGAGCAGTACTTC. Encoded protein: CASSSPEWGNEQYF.

This rearrangement joins TRBV6-6 to TRBJ1-2; D is uncertain. In germline, CDR1 is MNHNY, CDR2 SVGAGI (reference sequence). V was shortened by 2 bases and J by 3 bases, with 7 bases between the two germline ends. The CDR3 is 13 residues long. The CDR3 DNA sequence: TGTGCCAGCAGTTACCGGCTCGACTATGGCTACACCTTC. Translated: CASSYRLDYGYTF.

The chain recombines TRBV7-2 with TRBJ1-2; D remains ambiguous. V lost 5 bases to trimming and J lost 6 bases, with 31 bases between them. Germline V CDR1 and CDR2: SGHTA, FQGNSA. CDR3 size: 19 residues. The CDR3 coding sequence is TGTGCCAGCAGCCTCCTCACGAGTCGACGGGAGGGCCCTATCGATGGCTACACCTTC. Its translation: CASSLLTSRREGPIDGYTF. Full variable domain (outside the CDR3, taken from reference TRBV7-2 and TRBJ1-2): GAGVSQSPSNKVTEKGKDVELRCDPISGHTALYWYRQSLGQGLEFLIYFQGNSAPDKSGLPSDRFSAERTGGSVSTLTIQRTQQEDSAVYLCASSLLTSRREGPIDGYTFGSGTRLTVV.

This clonotype showed up many times. The V and J genes are TRBV7-6 and TRBJ1-1; 9 positions agree with TRBD1. This CDR3 comprises 16 residues. Germline trimming cut 5 bases from V and 7 bases from J; bases unmatched to any gene: 14. Germline lookup yields CDR1 SGHVS and CDR2 FNYEAQ. Written as DNA, the CDR3 is TGTGCCAGCAGCCCGGCCCCCACAGGGGGCTTGGATGAAGCTTTCTTT. Residues: CASSPAPTGGLDEAFF.

This chain connects TRBV5-6 to TRBJ1-2; 7 positions match TRBD1. The CDR3 consists of 13 residues. Germline loops: CDR1 SGHDT, CDR2 YYEEEE. With 3 bases clipped from V and 6 bases from J, the junction kept 5 bases outside the gene matches. CDR3 in DNA: TGTGCCAGCAGCTACAGGGGCAGGGATGGCTACACCTTC. Amino acids: CASSYRGRDGYTF.

This clonotype has only a few counts. The V call is TRBV6-1, the J call TRBJ2-2; no firm D call. Germline V CDR1 and CDR2: MNHNS, SASEGT. V was trimmed by 5 bases and J by 4 bases, leaving 20 bases between them. The CDR3 runs 17 residues. The CDR3 nucleotides are TGTGCCAGCAGTCTCTTAGAGGCGCAGGTGACCACCGGGGAGCTGTTTTTT. Protein: CASSLLEAQVTTGELFF.

This clonotype was picked up one time. This chain connects TRBV27 to TRBJ2-1; either TRBD1 or TRBD2 may supply D (5 bases each). This CDR3 comprises 15 residues. Germline V gene lookup returns CDR1 MNHEY and CDR2 SMNVEV (reference sequence). The V end lost 7 bases, the J end lost 6 bases, and 19 bases lay between the germline ends. The CDR3 here is CASTPLRGRVNEQFF. In DNA, the CDR3 is TGTGCCAGCACTCCCCTCCGGGGCAGGGTCAATGAGCAGTTCTTC.

The chain combines TRBV12-5 with TRBJ2-2, with 7 bases fitting TRBD2. Germline values: CDR1 LGHNT, CDR2 FRNRAP. This CDR3 has 18 residues. V was clipped by 3 bases and J by 6 bases; unmatched bases: 16. In DNA, the CDR3 is TGTGCTAGTGGTTTCTCGCCGACCCGGGCGGGGGAGCCCGGGGAGCTGTTTTTT. It translates to CASGFSPTRAGEPGELFF.

The V and J genes are TRBV19 and TRBJ2-1; 9 bases fit TRBD2. Trimming removed 7 bases from V and 4 bases from J; junction bases left unmatched: 11. The CDR3 runs 16 residues. Looked up from germline, CDR1 is LNHDA and CDR2 is SQIVND (reference sequence). The DNA for the CDR3 is TGTGCCAGTACCGTGGGATATACTAGCGGGTACAATGAGCAGTTCTTC. It translates to CASTVGYTSGYNEQFF.

Of note for this clonotype: This may arise from a read error, as a much more abundant clone is one base away. The rearrangement joins TRBV7-2 to TRBJ2-1; D gene unclear. Germline assignment: CDR1 SGHTA and CDR2 FQGNSA. V gave up 6 bases and J gave up 3 bases, with 9 bases separating them. The CDR3 spans 13 residues. CDR3 amino acids: CASRLNYYNEQFF. The CDR3 nucleotides read TGTGCCAGCAGACTCAACTACTACAATGAGCAGTTCTTC.

This chain uses TRBV6-1 with TRBJ2-1, with TRBD1 matching 7 bases. CDR1 and CDR2 from the germline V gene are MNHNS and SASEGT. CDR3 length: 11 amino acids. Trimming took 2 bases from V and 12 from J; bases not matched to a gene: 1. The CDR3 bases are TGTGCCAGCAGTGAAAGGGGGCGGCAGTTCTTC. Translation gives CASSERGRQFF.

This rearrangement joins TRBV7-2 to TRBJ1-5; a possible D gene is TRBD1 (6 bases). Germline lookup yields CDR1 SGHTA and CDR2 FQGNSA. V was cut by 5 bases and J by 2 bases, with 16 bases left in between. The CDR3 contains 16 residues. The CDR3 loop reads CASSPRGGYGNQPQHF. CDR3 nucleotides: TGTGCCAGCAGCCCTAGGGGGGGCTATGGCAATCAGCCCCAGCATTTT.

The V and J genes are TRBV19 and TRBJ1-2; the match to TRBD1 covers 8 bases. This CDR3 comprises 17 residues. With 1 base clipped from V and 0 bases from J, the junction kept 7 bases outside the gene matches. Looked up from germline, CDR1 is LNHDA and CDR2 is SQIVND (reference sequence). CDR3 amino acids: CASSIGLGTGANYGYTF. The CDR3 DNA follows: TGTGCCAGTAGTATAGGGTTAGGGACAGGAGCTAACTATGGCTACACCTTC.

The chain links TRBV20-1 to TRBJ1-2, with D unclear. Trimming stripped 2 bases from V and 8 bases from J, with 3 bases between. There are 9 residues in the CDR3. The V gene's germline CDR1 is DFQATT and CDR2 SNEGSKA (reference sequence). CDR3 bases: TGCAGTGCTAGAAACGGCTACACCTTC. Its protein is CSARNGYTF.

The chain has TRBV27 and TRBJ2-3; D remains unclear. Germline V gene data show CDR1 as MNHEY and CDR2 as SMNVEV (reference sequence). Trimming pared 6 bases from V and 3 bases from J, leaving 10 bases between. This CDR3 region has 13 residues. CDR3 nucleotides: TGTGCCAGCAGCATTGGACGGACAGATACGCAGTATTTT. This codes for CASSIGRTDTQYF.

The J gene is TRBJ1-2, the V gene TRBV25-1; TRBD1 aligns across 11 bases. CDR1 and CDR2 (germline): MGHDK, SYGVNS. V was clipped by 3 bases and J by 4 bases; unmatched bases: 4. The length of the CDR3 is 15 residues. The CDR3 region is CASSDLGTGGYGYTF. The DNA of the CDR3 is TGTGCCAGCAGTGATTTAGGGACAGGGGGCTATGGCTACACCTTC.

V and J are TRBV6-2 or TRBV6-3 and TRBJ2-2; D assignment may be TRBD1 or TRBD2 (5 bases each). The CDR3 has 14 residues. Trimming shortened V by 7 bases and J by 1 base, and 10 bases separated the two germline ends. The germline V gene encodes CDR1 MNHEY and CDR2 SVGEGT. The CDR3 sequence is CASKGTENTGELFF. The DNA for the CDR3 is TGTGCCAGCAAAGGGACGGAGAACACCGGGGAGCTGTTTTTT.

This clonotype has a handful of counts. This chain uses TRBV5-5 with TRBJ2-7; D remains unclear. CDR3 size: 14 residues. The germline V gene encodes CDR1 SGHKS and CDR2 YYEKEE (reference sequence). V shed 0 bases and J shed 3 bases, with 10 bases lying between them. CDR3 nucleotides: TGTGCCAGCAGCTTGGCCCACGGAGACTACGAGCAGTACTTC. It codes for CASSLAHGDYEQYF.

This clonotype came up many times. This chain uses TRBV7-8 with TRBJ2-3; 8 positions match TRBD2. V trimming: 1 base; J trimming: 0 bases; junction bases outside the gene matches: 3. This CDR3 has 16 amino acids. Germline CDR1 is SGHVS and CDR2 is FQNEAQ. The CDR3 nucleotides read TGTGCCAGCAGCTTAGAACCGGGGGGGAGCACAGATACGCAGTATTTT. Translation gives CASSLEPGGSTDTQYF.

The V call is TRBV4-1, the J call TRBJ1-1; 7 bases are shared with TRBD1. The CDR3 length is 14 residues. The trim removed 4 bases at V and 7 bases at J, leaving 9 bases unmatched. In germline, CDR1 is MGHRA, CDR2 YSYEKL. The CDR3 DNA sequence: TGCGCCAGCAGCCGGACAACAGGGGACAGTGAAGCTTTCTTT. Its protein product is CASSRTTGDSEAFF.

The table lists this clonotype with a few counts. This chain uses TRBV20-1 with TRBJ2-7, with D maybe TRBD1 (6 bases). The V end lost 0 bases, the J end lost 1 base, and 7 bases lay between the germline ends. CDR3 length: 13 residues. Germline V CDR1 and CDR2: DFQATT, SNEGSKA (reference sequence). CDR3 amino acids: CSAREDRSYEQYV. In DNA, the CDR3 is TGCAGTGCTAGAGAAGACAGGTCCTACGAGCAGTACGTC.

This clonotype was seen a few times. The chain uses TRBV12-3 or TRBV12-4 and TRBJ2-2; a possible D gene is TRBD1 (5 bases). The V and J ends lost 9 bases and 2 bases respectively, with 10 bases between them. CDR3 size: 13 residues. This CDR3 reads CASGHFNTGELFF. For the CDR3, the DNA is TGTGCCAGTGGACACTTCAACACCGGGGAGCTGTTTTTT.